This T cell receptor beta chain emerged from a study of blood T cells in healthy people across ages. Broader study findings: Among T cells, TCR beta diversity per million cells dropped roughly linearly as age rose.

The second PCR ran about 6 to 11 cycles with a sample-barcoded 5' primer and J-beta primers. TCRdb called the 5' RACE reads again in MiXCR, with one record for every CDR3 protein. The sample carries just under 550,000 distinct CDR3 sequences, 24% recorded once. CDR1 is DFQATT, CDR2 SNEGSKA, per germline (reference sequence). This CDR3 contains 15 residues. J gave up 1 base and V 3 bases, and 7 bases lay outside the gene matches. This clonotype was seen a few times. Its specificity is not known. These data were likewise used in another study, on T cells of mothers and their children. This second report adds: Reads recorded for TCR beta CDR3 numbered over 9 million per mother and several million per child. T cell clones that were persistent and microchimeric went undetected.

This TCR was sampled from a boy aged 10-17 years in good health. The chain carries TRBV20-1 and TRBJ2-3; 7 nucleotides agree with TRBD1. Sequenced material: blood. CDR3 in DNA: TGCAGTGCTAGTAGCAGCGACAGGGGCACAGATACGCAGTATTTT. It translates to CSASSSDRGTDTQYF.